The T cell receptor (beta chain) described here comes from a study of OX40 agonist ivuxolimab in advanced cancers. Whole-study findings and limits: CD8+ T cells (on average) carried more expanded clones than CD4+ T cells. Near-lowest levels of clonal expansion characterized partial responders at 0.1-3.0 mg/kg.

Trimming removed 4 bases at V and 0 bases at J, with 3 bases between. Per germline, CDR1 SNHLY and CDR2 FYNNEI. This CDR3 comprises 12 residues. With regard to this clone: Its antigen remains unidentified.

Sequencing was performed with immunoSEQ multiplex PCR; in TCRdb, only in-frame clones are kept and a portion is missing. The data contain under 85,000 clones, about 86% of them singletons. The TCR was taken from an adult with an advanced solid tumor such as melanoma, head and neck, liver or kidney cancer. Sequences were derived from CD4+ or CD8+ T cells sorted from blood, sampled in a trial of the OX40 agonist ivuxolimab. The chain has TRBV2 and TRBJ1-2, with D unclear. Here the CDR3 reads CASSGSNYGYTF. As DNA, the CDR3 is TGTGCCAGCAGTGGATCTAACTATGGCTACACCTTC.